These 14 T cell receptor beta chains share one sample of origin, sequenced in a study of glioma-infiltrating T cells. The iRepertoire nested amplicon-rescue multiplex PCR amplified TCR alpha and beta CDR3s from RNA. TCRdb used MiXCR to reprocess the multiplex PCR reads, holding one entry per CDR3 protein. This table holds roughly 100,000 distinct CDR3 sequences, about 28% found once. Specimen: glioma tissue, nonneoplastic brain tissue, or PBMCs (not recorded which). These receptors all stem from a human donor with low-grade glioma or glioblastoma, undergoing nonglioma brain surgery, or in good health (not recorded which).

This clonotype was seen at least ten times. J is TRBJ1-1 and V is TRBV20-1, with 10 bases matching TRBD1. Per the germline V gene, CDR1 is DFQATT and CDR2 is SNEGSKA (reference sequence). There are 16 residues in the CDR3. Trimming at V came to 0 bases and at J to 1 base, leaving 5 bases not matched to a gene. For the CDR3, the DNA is TGCAGTGCTAGAGACAGACAGGGGGCCTCGAACACTGAAGCTTTCTTT. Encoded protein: CSARDRQGASNTEAFF.

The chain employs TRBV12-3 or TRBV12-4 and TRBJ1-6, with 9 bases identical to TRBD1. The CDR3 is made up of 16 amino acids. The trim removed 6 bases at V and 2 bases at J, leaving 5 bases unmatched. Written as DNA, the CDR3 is TGTGCCAGCAGCCCCGGGACAGGGACCTATAATTCACCCCTCCACTTT. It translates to CASSPGTGTYNSPLHF.

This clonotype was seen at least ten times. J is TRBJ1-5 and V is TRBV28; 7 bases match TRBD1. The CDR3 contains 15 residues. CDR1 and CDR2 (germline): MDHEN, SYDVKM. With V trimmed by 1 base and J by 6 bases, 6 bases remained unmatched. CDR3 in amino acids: CASSLYRGDSQPQHF. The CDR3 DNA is TGTGCCAGCAGTTTATATCGGGGGGACAGTCAGCCCCAGCATTTT.

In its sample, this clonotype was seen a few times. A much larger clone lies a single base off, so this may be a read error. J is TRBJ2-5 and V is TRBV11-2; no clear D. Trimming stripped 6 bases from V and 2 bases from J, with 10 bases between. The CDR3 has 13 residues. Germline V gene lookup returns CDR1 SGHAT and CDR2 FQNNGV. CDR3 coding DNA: TGTGCCAGCAGTTTTCAGACTCAAGAGACCCAGTACTTC. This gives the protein CASSFQTQETQYF.

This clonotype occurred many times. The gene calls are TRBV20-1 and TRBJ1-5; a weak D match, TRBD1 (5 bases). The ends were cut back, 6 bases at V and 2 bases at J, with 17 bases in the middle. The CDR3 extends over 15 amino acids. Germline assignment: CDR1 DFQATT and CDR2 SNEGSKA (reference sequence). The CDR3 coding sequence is TGCAGTGCGACTACCGGGGCTCCGGGCAATCAGCCCCAGCATTTT. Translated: CSATTGAPGNQPQHF.

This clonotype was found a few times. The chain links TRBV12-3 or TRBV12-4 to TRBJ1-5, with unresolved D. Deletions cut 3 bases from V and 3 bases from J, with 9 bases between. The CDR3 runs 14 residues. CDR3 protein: CASSFAGLNQPQHF. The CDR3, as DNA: TGTGCCAGCAGTTTCGCGGGCCTCAATCAGCCCCAGCATTTT.

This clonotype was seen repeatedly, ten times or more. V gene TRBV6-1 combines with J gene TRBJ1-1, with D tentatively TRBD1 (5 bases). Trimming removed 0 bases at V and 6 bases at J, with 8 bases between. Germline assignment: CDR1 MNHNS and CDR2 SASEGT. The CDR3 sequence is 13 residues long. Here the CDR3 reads CASSEATGAEAFF. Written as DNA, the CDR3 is TGTGCCAGCAGTGAAGCTACGGGGGCTGAAGCTTTCTTT.

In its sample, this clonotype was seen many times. The CDR3 DNA reads as TGTGCCAGCAGGAAGAGACAGGTTAACTATGGCTACACCTTC. It is translated as CASRKRQVNYGYTF. The chain combines TRBV2 with TRBJ1-2; a weak D match, TRBD1 (6 bases). This CDR3 has 14 amino acids. CDR1 and CDR2 from the germline V gene are SNHLY and FYNNEI. V dropped 6 bases and J dropped 1 base, with 12 bases sitting between them.

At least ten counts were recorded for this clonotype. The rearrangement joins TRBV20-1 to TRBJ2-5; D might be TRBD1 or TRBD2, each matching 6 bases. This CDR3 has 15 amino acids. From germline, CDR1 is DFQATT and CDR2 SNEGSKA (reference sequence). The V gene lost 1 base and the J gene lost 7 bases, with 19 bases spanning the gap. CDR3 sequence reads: CSARGGAGDGRTQYF. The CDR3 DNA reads TGCAGTGCTAGAGGGGGGGCAGGGGACGGGAGGACCCAGTACTTC.

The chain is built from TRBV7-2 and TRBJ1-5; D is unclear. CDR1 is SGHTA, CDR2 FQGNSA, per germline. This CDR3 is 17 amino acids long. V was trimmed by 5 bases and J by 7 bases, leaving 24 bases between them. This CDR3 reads CASSRHPGDLSGQPQHF. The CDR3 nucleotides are TGTGCCAGCAGCCGCCACCCGGGCGACTTAAGCGGGCAGCCCCAGCATTTT.

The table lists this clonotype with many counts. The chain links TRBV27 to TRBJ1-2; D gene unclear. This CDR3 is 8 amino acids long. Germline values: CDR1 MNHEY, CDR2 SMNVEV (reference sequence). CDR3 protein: CAGSGYTF. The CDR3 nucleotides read TGTGCGGGTAGTGGCTACACCTTC.

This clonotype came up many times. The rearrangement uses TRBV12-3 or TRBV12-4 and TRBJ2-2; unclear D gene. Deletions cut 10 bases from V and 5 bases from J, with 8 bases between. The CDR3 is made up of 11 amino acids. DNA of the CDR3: TGTGCCACCGCAAGAACCGGGGAGCTGTTTTTT. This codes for CATARTGELFF.

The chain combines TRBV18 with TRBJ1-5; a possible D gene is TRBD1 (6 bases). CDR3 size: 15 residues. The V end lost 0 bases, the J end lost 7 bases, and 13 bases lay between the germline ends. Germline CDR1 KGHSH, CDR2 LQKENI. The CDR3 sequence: CASSPPRTGSQPQHF. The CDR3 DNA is TGTGCCAGCTCACCACCGCGAACAGGGAGCCAGCCCCAGCATTTT.

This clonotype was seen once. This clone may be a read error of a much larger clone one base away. CDR3: CASSLRSYEQFF. As DNA, the CDR3 is TGTGCCAGCAGTTTAAGGTCGTATGAGCAGTTCTTC. The chain recombines TRBV28 with TRBJ2-1; D is unresolved. The CDR3 runs to 12 residues. Between the trimmed V and J ends, which lost 2 bases and 8 bases, there was a span of 7 bases. Per germline, CDR1 MDHEN and CDR2 SYDVKM.